Below are 25 T cell receptor beta chains sequenced from a single sample in a study of CD8 T cells in ankylosing spondylitis. Each CDR3 protein gets one entry after TCRdb re-called the 5' RACE reads with MiXCR. The repertoire holds roughly 90,000 distinct CDR3 sequences, roughly 8.7% seen once, with 8.5% to 10% in the top ten. The sequenced material came from blood, either unsorted or a sorted T cell fraction (not recorded which). These receptor sequences come from a male donor with ankylosing spondylitis or in good health (not recorded which).

This clonotype occurred many times. CDR3 in DNA: TGTGCCATCAGGGCCGAAAACACCGGGGAGCTGTTTTTT. The encoded protein is CAIRAENTGELFF. This chain joins TRBV10-3 and TRBJ2-2; D gene ambiguous. The CDR3 length is 13 residues. Trimming cost V 6 bases and J 2 bases, with 7 bases left between them. Germline CDR1 ENHRY, CDR2 SYGVKD.

V usage is TRBV13 and J usage is TRBJ1-2; possibly TRBD1 for D (5 bases). From germline, CDR1 is PRHDT and CDR2 FYEKMQ (reference sequence). V dropped 6 bases and J dropped 4 bases, with 12 bases sitting between them. The CDR3 is 13 amino acids. As DNA, the CDR3 is TGTGCCAGCAGTTTTGGACACCCCTATGGCTACACCTTC. This gives the protein CASSFGHPYGYTF.

This clonotype showed up many times. The chain couples TRBV5-1 to TRBJ1-4; D is uncertain. V was shortened by 4 bases and J by 7 bases, with 17 bases between the two germline ends. CDR3 size: 15 residues. Looked up from germline, CDR1 is SGHRS and CDR2 is YFSETQ. CDR3 nucleotide sequence: TGCGCCAGCAGCCCCCGTTTAGGGAGCTCTGAAAAACTGTTTTTT. Encoded protein: CASSPRLGSSEKLFF.

This clonotype was seen at least ten times. The CDR3 is CASSYGGVFSTDTQYF. The CDR3 region has the DNA TGTGCCAGCAGCTATGGAGGTGTTTTTAGCACAGATACGCAGTATTTT. This chain uses TRBV5-6 with TRBJ2-3, with a weak D call TRBD2 (5 bases). V was cut by 3 bases and J by 0 bases, with 14 bases left in between. CDR1 and CDR2 from the germline V gene are SGHDT and YYEEEE. The CDR3 is made up of 16 amino acids.

This clonotype was recorded many times. The V call is TRBV7-2, the J call TRBJ2-7; TRBD2 is a possible D gene (5 bases). CDR3 length equals 14 residues. The V end was cut by 7 bases, the J end by 2 bases, with 15 bases between. CDR1 is SGHTA and CDR2 is FQGNSA in the germline V gene. CDR3 nucleotide sequence: TGTGCCAGCACCCTTTCTAACGGGGCCTACGAGCAGTACTTC. Translation: CASTLSNGAYEQYF.

The sample holds many counts of this clonotype. V is TRBV29-1 and J is TRBJ2-7; unclear D gene. The CDR3 consists of 10 residues. Trimming took off 5 bases at V and 7 bases at J, with 9 bases between the two ends. Germline CDR1 reads SQVTM; CDR2 reads ANQGSEA. CDR3: CSVPPGEQYF. CDR3 sequence (DNA): TGCAGCGTTCCCCCCGGGGAGCAGTACTTC.

This clonotype was detected many times. The chain carries TRBV7-8 and TRBJ2-3; 15 bases fit TRBD2. This CDR3 is 17 amino acids long. V was pared by 5 bases and J by 4 bases, with 7 bases of the junction left unmatched. CDR1 and CDR2 (germline): SGHVS, FQNEAQ. DNA for the CDR3: TGTGCCAGCAGCCCACCTCGGACTAGCGGGAGGGCAGATACGCAGTATTTT. The encoded protein is CASSPPRTSGRADTQYF.

This clonotype showed up many times. This chain joins TRBV30 and TRBJ1-1, with D perhaps matching TRBD1 (6 bases). Deletions cut 8 bases from V and 4 bases from J, with 20 bases between. Germline CDR1 is GTSNPN and CDR2 is SVGIG (reference sequence). The CDR3 contains 14 residues. The CDR3 nucleotides are TGTGCCCTCGGGTTGACAGGTTTTGGCACTGAAGCTTTCTTT. Protein product: CALGLTGFGTEAFF.

This clonotype appeared a few times. The chain has TRBV5-1 and TRBJ2-7, with D possibly matching TRBD2 (5 bases). Trimming removed 4 bases at V and 2 bases at J, with 13 bases between. The CDR3 has 14 residues. CDR1 SGHRS and CDR2 YFSETQ come from the germline V gene. CDR3 loop: CASSARRGPYEQYF. DNA for the CDR3: TGCGCCAGCAGCGCCCGAAGAGGGCCCTACGAGCAGTACTTC.

This clonotype was seen at least ten times. J is TRBJ2-7 and V is TRBV7-6; no clear D gene. Germline V gene lookup returns CDR1 SGHVS and CDR2 FNYEAQ. This CDR3 has 14 residues. V lost 0 bases to trimming and J lost 0 bases, with 6 bases between them. CDR3 protein: CASSLAGGSYEQYF. The CDR3 DNA reads TGTGCCAGCAGCTTAGCAGGCGGCTCCTACGAGCAGTACTTC.

This clonotype has ten or more counts. The chain has TRBV11-2 and TRBJ2-3, with TRBD1 matching over 7 bases. Germline-derived CDR1 and CDR2 are SGHAT and FQNNGV. The CDR3 has 16 residues. The V gene end was trimmed by 1 base and the J gene end by 6 bases; junction bases not matched to a gene: 10. The CDR3 here is CASSLGGRQGVDTQYF. CDR3 nucleotides: TGTGCCAGCAGCTTAGGAGGTCGGCAGGGGGTCGATACGCAGTATTTT.

This clonotype was observed at least ten times. V gene TRBV9 combines with J gene TRBJ2-3; D call uncertain. V was pared by 0 bases and J by 0 bases, with 8 bases between. Germline CDR1 and CDR2: SGDLS and YYNGEE. The CDR3 extends over 15 amino acids. The CDR3 sequence: CASSVATFSTDTQYF. The CDR3 DNA reads TGTGCCAGCAGCGTAGCTACTTTTAGCACAGATACGCAGTATTTT.

This clonotype has ten or more counts. V is TRBV6-6 and J is TRBJ1-6; the D gene is possibly TRBD1 (6 bases). V lost 6 bases, J lost 13 bases, and 10 bases lay in between. Germline CDR1 MNHNY, CDR2 SVGAGI (reference sequence). The CDR3 has 11 amino acids. The CDR3 DNA reads TGTGCCAGCAGCAGGGGTTCGCCCCTCCACTTT. Translating it yields CASSRGSPLHF.

On this clonotype itself: Possible read error: a much larger clone is one base away. The chain uses TRBV7-2 and TRBJ2-3; perhaps TRBD1 as D (6 bases). The germline V and J ends were trimmed by 2 bases and 3 bases, with 12 bases remaining between them. Germline CDR1 reads SGHTA; CDR2 reads FQGNSA. The CDR3 spans 15 residues. DNA of the CDR3: TGTACCAGCAGCTTAACCAGGGGACGGACAGATACGCAGTATTTT. This codes for CTSSLTRGRTDTQYF.

At least ten counts were recorded for this clonotype. The V call is TRBV20-1, the J call TRBJ2-2, with D possibly being TRBD1 (5 bases). Germline CDR1 DFQATT, CDR2 SNEGSKA (reference sequence). The CDR3 covers 14 residues. Between the trimmed V and J ends, which lost 2 bases and 6 bases, there was a span of 13 bases. The CDR3 nucleotides read TGCAGTGCTAGACTGAGCGCCAGGGCCGGGGAGCTGTTTTTT. As protein: CSARLSARAGELFF.

This clonotype was picked up many times. CDR3 sequence: CASSLLATRWETQYF. The CDR3 region has the DNA TGTGCCAGCAGTTTATTGGCGACTAGGTGGGAGACCCAGTACTTC. The genes are TRBV27 and TRBJ2-5; D possibly corresponds to TRBD2 (6 bases). Between the trimmed V and J ends, which lost 1 base and 5 bases, there was a span of 14 bases. Per the germline V gene, CDR1 is MNHEY and CDR2 is SMNVEV (reference sequence). The CDR3 covers 15 residues.

This clonotype was seen at least ten times. The chain recombines TRBV7-9 with TRBJ2-7; D may be TRBD1 (5 bases). V dropped 5 bases and J dropped 3 bases, with 11 bases sitting between them. The germline CDR1 and CDR2 sequences are SEHNR and FQNEAQ (reference sequence). This CDR3 spans 13 amino acids. CDR3 sequence reads: CASSHRQYYEQYF. As DNA, the CDR3 is TGTGCCAGCAGCCACAGACAGTACTACGAGCAGTACTTC.

This clonotype came up many times. The V gene is TRBV5-1, the J gene TRBJ1-1; TRBD1 matches at 7 bases. From germline, CDR1 is SGHRS and CDR2 YFSETQ. J gave up 2 bases and V 4 bases, and 11 bases lay outside the gene matches. The CDR3 sequence is 16 residues long. The CDR3 DNA reads TGCGCCAGCAGCCCCATCACCGGGACAGCAAACACTGAAGCTTTCTTT. Its protein is CASSPITGTANTEAFF.

This clonotype was seen repeatedly, ten times or more. The V and J genes are TRBV11-1 and TRBJ2-3; TRBD2 matches at 10 bases. J lost 2 bases, V lost 5 bases, and 22 bases had no gene match. From germline, CDR1 is SGHAT and CDR2 FQDESV (reference sequence). The CDR3 length is 21 residues. CDR3 coding DNA: TGTGCCAGCAGCCTCCCTCTTCGGGCTAGCGGGAGAACGGGGAACACAGATACGCAGTATTTT. It translates to CASSLPLRASGRTGNTDTQYF.

This clonotype was seen at least ten times. This sequence joins TRBV10-3 and TRBJ2-5; 9 positions match TRBD2. The CDR3 loop spans 14 amino acids. The V gene's germline CDR1 is ENHRY and CDR2 SYGVKD. Trimming removed 3 bases from V and 1 base from J; junction bases left unmatched: 0. The CDR3: CAISEAGGQETQYF. The CDR3 coding sequence is TGTGCCATCAGTGAAGCGGGAGGCCAAGAGACCCAGTACTTC.

The rearrangement joins TRBV7-3 to TRBJ2-5; weak D call: TRBD2 (7 bases). Germline V gene data show CDR1 as SGHTA and CDR2 as FQGTGA. The CDR3 consists of 15 residues. Trimming shortened V by 1 base and J by 1 base, and 10 bases separated the two germline ends. The CDR3 sequence is CASSLIGGLQETQYF. The CDR3 DNA reads TGTGCCAGCAGCTTAATCGGGGGGCTCCAAGAGACCCAGTACTTC.

Many counts were recorded for this clonotype. This chain joins TRBV20-1 and TRBJ1-2, with a weak D call TRBD1 (5 bases). The CDR3 extends over 13 amino acids. V was cut by 4 bases and J by 4 bases, with 13 bases left in between. Germline loops: CDR1 DFQATT, CDR2 SNEGSKA (reference sequence). The CDR3 spells CSATRGGSYGYTF. The CDR3 DNA follows: TGCAGTGCTACAAGGGGAGGCAGCTATGGCTACACCTTC.

This clonotype was recorded at least ten times. The chain carries TRBV20-1 and TRBJ1-2; 9 bases agree with TRBD1. The CDR3 is made up of 13 amino acids. Germline V gene data show CDR1 as DFQATT and CDR2 as SNEGSKA (reference sequence). The V segment lost 4 bases and the J segment 4 bases; nucleotides outside the gene matches: 4. The CDR3 protein is CSAKTGGVYGYTF. The CDR3 DNA is TGCAGTGCTAAGACAGGGGGTGTCTATGGCTACACCTTC.

The table lists this clonotype with many counts. The CDR3 loop is CASKRAVLSYEQYF. For the CDR3, the DNA is TGCGCCAGCAAGAGGGCTGTTCTCTCCTACGAGCAGTACTTC. V gene TRBV5-1 combines with J gene TRBJ2-7; the D gene is possibly TRBD2 (5 bases). This CDR3 region has 14 residues. Germline V gene sequence: CDR1 SGHRS, CDR2 YFSETQ. V was trimmed by 6 bases and J by 0 bases, leaving 13 bases between them.

At least ten counts were recorded for this clonotype. V is TRBV4-3 and J is TRBJ2-7; weak D call: TRBD1 (6 bases). V was cut by 0 bases and J by 2 bases, with 8 bases left in between. Germline V gene sequence: CDR1 LGHNA, CDR2 YSLEER. The CDR3 length is 14 residues. The CDR3 DNA is TGCGCCAGCAGCCAAGAAGACAGGACCTACGAGCAGTACTTC. Translated, it gives CASSQEDRTYEQYF.